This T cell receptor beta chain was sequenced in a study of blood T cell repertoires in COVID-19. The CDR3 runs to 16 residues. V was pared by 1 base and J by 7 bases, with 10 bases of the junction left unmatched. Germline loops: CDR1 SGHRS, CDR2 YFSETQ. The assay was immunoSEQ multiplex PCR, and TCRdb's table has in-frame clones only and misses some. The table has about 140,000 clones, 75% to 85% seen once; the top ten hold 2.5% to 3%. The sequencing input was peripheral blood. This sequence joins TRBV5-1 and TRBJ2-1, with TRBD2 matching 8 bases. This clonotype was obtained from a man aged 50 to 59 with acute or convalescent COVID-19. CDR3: CASSLRPPGGLNEQFF. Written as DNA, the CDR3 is TGCGCCAGCAGCTTGCGTCCTCCGGGGGGGCTTAATGAGCAGTTCTTC. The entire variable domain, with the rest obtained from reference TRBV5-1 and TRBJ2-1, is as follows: KAGVTQTPRYLIKTRGQQVTLSCSPISGHRSVSWYQQTPGQGLQFLFEYFSETQRNKGNFPGRFSGRQFSNSRSEMNVSTLELGDSALYLCASSLRPPGGLNEQFFGPGTRLTVL.